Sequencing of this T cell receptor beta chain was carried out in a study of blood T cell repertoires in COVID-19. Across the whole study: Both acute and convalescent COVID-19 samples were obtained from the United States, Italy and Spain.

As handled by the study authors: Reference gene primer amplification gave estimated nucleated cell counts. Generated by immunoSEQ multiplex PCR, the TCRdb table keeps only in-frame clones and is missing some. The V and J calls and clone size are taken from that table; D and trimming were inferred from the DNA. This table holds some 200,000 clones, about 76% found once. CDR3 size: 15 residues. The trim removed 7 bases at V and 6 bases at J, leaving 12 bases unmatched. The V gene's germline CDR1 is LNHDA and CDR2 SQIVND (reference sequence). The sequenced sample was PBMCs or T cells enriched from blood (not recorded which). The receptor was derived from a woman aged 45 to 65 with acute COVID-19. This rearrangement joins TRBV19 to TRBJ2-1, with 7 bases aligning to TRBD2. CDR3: CASKGRRERGNEQFF. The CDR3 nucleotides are TGTGCCAGTAAAGGGCGACGGGAGCGGGGCAATGAGCAGTTCTTC.